Described below is a single T cell receptor beta chain sequence and its context. This sample includes further DNA sequences coding for the same CDR3. The data are from a study of blood T cell repertoires in COVID-19. Germline V gene lookup returns CDR1 KGHSH and CDR2 LQKENI. Deletions cut 2 bases from V and 2 bases from J, with 3 bases between. The CDR3 is made up of 12 amino acids. Data came from immunoSEQ multiplex PCR; TCRdb stores just in-frame clones and leaves some out. The data contain a few hundred thousand clones, approximately 90% of them seen just once; the ten biggest clones take up roughly 2%.

This sequence was found in a woman aged 60-70 years in a cohort exposed to, infected with or recovered from COVID-19 (not recorded which). The chain is built from TRBV18 and TRBJ2-5; D not certain. Specimen: PBMCs or T cells enriched from blood (not recorded which). The CDR3 region is CASSPIQETQYF. The CDR3 bases are TGTGCCAGCTCACCAATACAAGAGACCCAGTACTTC.